What follows are 15 T cell receptor beta chains derived from one specimen sequenced in a study of blood T cell repertoires in COVID-19. Generated by immunoSEQ multiplex PCR, the TCRdb table keeps only in-frame clones and is missing some. The sample has more than 200,000 clones; 87% are singletons. Sequenced sample: peripheral blood. These receptors came from a man aged 18-30 years with active or convalescent COVID-19.

The sample holds one count of this clone. V gene TRBV30 combines with J gene TRBJ1-2; TRBD1 aligns across 8 bases. The CDR3 covers 14 residues. With 1 base clipped from V and 4 bases from J, the junction kept 5 bases outside the gene matches. Germline CDR1 GTSNPN, CDR2 SVGIG (reference sequence). CDR3 amino acids: CAWSAGTGPYGYTF. CDR3 in DNA: TGTGCCTGGAGTGCCGGGACAGGACCCTATGGCTACACCTTC.

The V and J genes are TRBV5-1 and TRBJ1-3; D gene ambiguous. V was trimmed by 9 bases and J by 1 base, leaving 14 bases between them. The germline gives CDR1 SGHRS, CDR2 YFSETQ. The CDR3 is made up of 14 amino acids. The CDR3 DNA follows: TGCGCCACATCCTCCGGAGAGTCTGGAAACACCATATATTTT. Its translation: CATSSGESGNTIYF.

The genes are TRBV7-8 and TRBJ1-5; 8 positions match TRBD1. Germline V CDR1 and CDR2: SGHVS, FQNEAQ. The CDR3 length is 16 residues. V dropped 1 base and J dropped 0; count of bases not matched to a gene: 2. CDR3 sequence: CASSLVGQGSNQPQHF. DNA for the CDR3: TGTGCCAGCAGCTTAGTTGGACAGGGTAGCAATCAGCCCCAGCATTTT. The variable domain in full, completed from reference TRBV7-8 and TRBJ1-5, reads GAGVSQSPRYKVAKRGQDVALRCDPISGHVSLFWYQQALGQGPEFLTYFQNEAQLDKSGLPSDRFFAERPEGSVSTLKIQRTQQEDSAVYLCASSLVGQGSNQPQHFGDGTRLSIL.

The chain couples TRBV14 to TRBJ2-2, with TRBD2 as a possible D gene (5 bases). V dropped 0 bases and J dropped 3 bases, with 14 bases sitting between them. Germline values: CDR1 SGHDN, CDR2 FVKESK. This CDR3 contains 17 residues. The DNA for the CDR3 is TGTGCCAGCAGCCAAGAAAAACTAGTACACTACACCGGGGAGCTGTTTTTT. Protein: CASSQEKLVHYTGELFF.

This clone was detected once. The gene calls are TRBV18 and TRBJ1-2; possibly TRBD1 for D (6 bases). The V gene's germline CDR1 is KGHSH and CDR2 LQKENI. This CDR3 is built from 14 residues. Trimming left V 4 bases short and J 6 bases short, with 15 bases between. CDR3 nucleotide sequence: TGTGCCAGCTCACTAACAGGGAATAAGAATGGCTACACCTTC. Translated, it gives CASSLTGNKNGYTF.

V usage is TRBV9 and J usage is TRBJ2-3; 13 nucleotides match TRBD2. Germline CDR1 SGDLS, CDR2 YYNGEE. CDR3 length: 18 residues. Germline trimming cut 0 bases from V and 2 bases from J; bases unmatched to any gene: 6. Here the CDR3 reads CASSVVGGTSGTTDTQYF. CDR3 DNA: TGTGCCAGCAGCGTAGTAGGAGGGACTAGCGGGACCACAGATACGCAGTATTTT.

This chain links TRBV28 with TRBJ1-1; unclear D gene. This CDR3 comprises 16 residues. Trimming took 1 base from V and 0 from J, leaving 12 bases between them. The germline V gene encodes CDR1 MDHEN and CDR2 SYDVKM. The CDR3 protein is CASSLSRGYMNTEAFF. The CDR3 DNA is TGTGCCAGCAGTTTATCACGGGGATATATGAACACTGAAGCTTTCTTT.

V usage is TRBV12-5 and J usage is TRBJ1-5, with 7 bases fitting TRBD1. Germline values: CDR1 LGHNT, CDR2 FRNRAP. Trimming cost V 5 bases and J 5 bases; bases outside gene matches: 12. The CDR3 extends over 16 amino acids. The CDR3 here is CASGESGQLKDQPQHF. In nucleotides, the CDR3 is TGTGCTAGTGGTGAATCGGGACAGCTAAAAGATCAGCCCCAGCATTTT.

The V and J genes are TRBV13 and TRBJ2-7; the D is unclear. The CDR3 sequence is 13 residues long. Germline lookup yields CDR1 PRHDT and CDR2 FYEKMQ (reference sequence). V was cut by 4 bases and J by 1 base, with 8 bases left in between. The CDR3 DNA reads as TGTGCCAGCAGCTCAACAGTATCCTACGAGCAGTACTTC. Its protein is CASSSTVSYEQYF.

The chain combines TRBV24-1 with TRBJ2-5; D is unresolved. This CDR3 contains 12 residues. Germline CDR1 reads KGHDR; CDR2 reads SFDVKD. V was trimmed by 0 bases and J by 5 bases, leaving 3 bases between them. This chain's CDR3 is CATSDLSETQYF. The CDR3 nucleotides read TGTGCCACCAGTGATTTGTCGGAGACCCAGTACTTC.

V gene TRBV11-2 combines with J gene TRBJ1-1, with a tentative D call TRBD1 (5 bases). The CDR3 runs 15 residues. The V gene's germline CDR1 is SGHAT and CDR2 FQNNGV. With 1 base removed from V and 0 bases from J, the gap between germline ends came to 9 bases. The DNA of the CDR3 is TGTGCCAGCAGCTTAGGCCCCAGGGTGAACACTGAAGCTTTCTTT. As protein: CASSLGPRVNTEAFF.

V is TRBV28 and J is TRBJ2-5, with TRBD2 as a possible D gene (5 bases). In germline, CDR1 is MDHEN, CDR2 SYDVKM. The CDR3 runs 18 residues. Trimming shortened V by 1 base and J by 5 bases, and 23 bases separated the two germline ends. The CDR3 DNA reads as TGTGCCAGCAGTTTATCCCCAGGTCTAGGGAGTTTGGGTGAGACCCAGTACTTC. Translating gives CASSLSPGLGSLGETQYF.

In this sample, this clone turned up once. The CDR3 DNA reads as TGCAGCGTTGGCGGAGGAAACGGCAATGAGCAGTTCTTC. Translation gives CSVGGGNGNEQFF. This rearrangement joins TRBV29-1 to TRBJ2-1, with D maybe TRBD2 (5 bases). Germline V lookup: CDR1 SQVTM, CDR2 ANQGSEA. V lost 4 bases and J lost 6, with 13 bases in between. CDR3 length: 13 residues.

The rearrangement uses TRBV5-6 and TRBJ1-1; 7 bases agree with TRBD1. The junction had 12 bases not matched to a gene; V was cut back by 0 bases and J by 1 base. CDR1 is SGHDT, CDR2 YYEEEE, per germline. The CDR3 runs to 18 residues. As DNA, the CDR3 is TGTGCCAGCAGCTTGGTTCAGGGCAGGGGGAGGCCGAACACTGAAGCTTTCTTT. Its protein is CASSLVQGRGRPNTEAFF.

The chain couples TRBV28 to TRBJ1-2, with 7 nucleotides matching TRBD1. This CDR3 comprises 14 residues. CDR1 is MDHEN and CDR2 is SYDVKM in the germline V gene. Germline trimming cut 7 bases from V and 2 bases from J; bases unmatched to any gene: 7. CDR3 nucleotides: TGTGCCAGCACGGATCAGGGGGTGAACTATGGCTACACCTTC. It encodes CASTDQGVNYGYTF.